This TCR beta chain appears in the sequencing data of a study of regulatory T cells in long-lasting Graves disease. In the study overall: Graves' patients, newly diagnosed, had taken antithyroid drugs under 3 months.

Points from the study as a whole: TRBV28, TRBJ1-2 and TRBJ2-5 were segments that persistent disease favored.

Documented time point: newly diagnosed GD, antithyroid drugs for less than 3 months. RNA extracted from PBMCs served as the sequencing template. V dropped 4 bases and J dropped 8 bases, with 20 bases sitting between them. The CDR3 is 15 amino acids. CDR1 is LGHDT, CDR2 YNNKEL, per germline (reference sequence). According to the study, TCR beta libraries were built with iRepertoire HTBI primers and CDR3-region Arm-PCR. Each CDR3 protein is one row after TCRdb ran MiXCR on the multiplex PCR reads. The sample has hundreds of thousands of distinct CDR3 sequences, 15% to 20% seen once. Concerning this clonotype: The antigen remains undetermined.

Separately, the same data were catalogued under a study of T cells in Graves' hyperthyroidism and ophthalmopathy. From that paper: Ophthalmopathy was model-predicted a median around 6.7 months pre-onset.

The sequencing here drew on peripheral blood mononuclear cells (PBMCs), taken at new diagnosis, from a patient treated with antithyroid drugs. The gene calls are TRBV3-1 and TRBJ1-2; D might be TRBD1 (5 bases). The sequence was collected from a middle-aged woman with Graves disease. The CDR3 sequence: CASSPFTGSPSGYTF. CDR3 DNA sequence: TGTGCCAGCAGCCCCTTTACAGGCTCGCCTTCGGGCTACACCTTC.